This T cell receptor (beta chain) was profiled in a study of T cells in women clearing cervical HPV infection (dated by TCRdb to 2016 to 2019). Broadly, across the study: The cases were 25 women with histologically confirmed HPV16-related CIN3 or worse, and 2 of these cases were invasive cancers. Blood from cases was collected at the visit where the lesion was first found, while blood from controls was collected once the infection could no longer be detected. The parent cohort enrolled roughly 9,400 women aged 18 or older in Guanacaste, Costa Rica, in 1993 to 1994 and followed the women for more than six years. Quality controls consisted of five blinded duplicates per group, for a total of about 60 samples made up of roughly 50 participants and roughly ten replicates. Cases were matched to controls by age within five years and by the year the sample was collected. This exploratory proof-of-principle case-control study, nested within the Guanacaste HPV Natural History Study in Costa Rica, compared TCR repertoires among women with different cervical HPV16 outcomes. Cases had a median age of roughly 35 years compared with roughly 41 for controls, and baseline characteristics showed no significant differences between the groups. Since HLA typing was available for only a few women, HLA type could not be ruled out as a confounder. For cases, a median interval of 149 days, with an interquartile range of roughly 80 to 200 days, was observed between lesion detection and blood sampling. Controls were 25 to 30 women whose single incident HPV16 infection cleared within 12 months without precancer or cancer developing.

Every participant had a single incident cervical HPV16 infection, and prevalent HPV16 infections were excluded. Cervical HPV DNA was detected with MY09/MY11 PCR, and genotyping was done by dot-blot hybridization. Fifteen mL of heparinized blood were centrifuged, and the buffy coat was split into aliquots, frozen at -30 degrees C, and then kept at -80 degrees C. Genomic DNA was extracted from buffy coat specimens using QIAGEN kits. As to this clone: This receptor's antigen is unknown. The CDR3 end falls 3 residues outside the read, so it is completed with the germline J gene.

In the germline V gene, CDR1 corresponds to SNHLY and CDR2 to FYNNEI. The CDR3 contains 14 residues, cysteine and phenylalanine counted. The DNA has 33 bases, all within the CDR3, and is read from base 1. Using the immunoSEQ assay, multiplex PCR amplified TCR beta CDR3 regions from an average of approximately 1.1 ug of genomic DNA per sample. The assay corrected primer bias using a complete synthetic TCR repertoire to establish an amplification baseline. Amplicons were sequenced on the Illumina platform. As for the original processing: Sequences were error-corrected by clustering with frequency ratios and a modified nearest-neighbor algorithm and were then analyzed in the immunoSEQ Analyzer with IMGT gene definitions. At each rarefaction depth, TCR richness and evenness were averaged across 20 rarefaction repeats, and samples with fewer sequences than that depth were excluded. Relative abundances of V, D and J genes were compared between groups using Wilcoxon rank sum tests, with FDR correction applied. Blinded duplicates gave an intraclass correlation of around 95% for TCR richness and an average of roughly 76% across 66 gene segments. TCRdb took this table from immuneACCESS and kept in-frame rearrangements with V and J called. Such tables lack part of the clones; where checked against another copy, unresolved V genes explain under half of the gap, and the rest is unexplained. D and trimming were read from the DNA, whereas the V and J calls and clone size are those reported in that table. The table for this sample lists some 30,000 clones. Of the sample, nearly 7% is held by the ten largest clones.

General findings and caveats noted by the study authors: Because T-cell numbers per sample were unknown, differences in richness could reflect varying T-cell content rather than repertoire biology. Cases had lower TRBV6-7 relative abundance than controls (approximately 0.11% versus 0.16%; Bonferroni P = 0.0008). By combining richness with V gene abundances, random forest classifiers separated cases from controls with an estimated AUC of roughly 0.84. Whether associations preceded infection or resulted from infection could not be shown with the cross-sectional design, and effector/memory subsets and HPV-specific T cells were not isolated. Significantly higher TCR repertoire richness was observed in CIN3+ cases than in controls across sequencing depths, whereas no difference in evenness was found.

Sequences were obtained from blood buffy coat. This clonotype originated in a woman aged 18-69 years with a cervical HPV16 infection that either progressed to CIN3+ or cleared (not recorded which). Here the chain combines TRBV2 and TRBJ2-2; 8 nucleotides in the junction match TRBD1. The sequenced part of the CDR3 DNA is TGTGCCAGCAGCCAGGGGGCGCCTAATGAAAAG. Translated, it reads CASSQGAPNEK. The full CDR3 sequence reads CASSQGAPNEKLFF.